Sequencing of this TCR beta chain was carried out in a study of cytomegalovirus exposure and HLA in healthy donors (dated by TCRdb to 2015 to 2018). Broadly, across the study: An earlier analysis of 587 of the donors reported 250 to 350 Gb of sequence data and 90 million to 120 million unique TCR beta sequences obtained from about 179 million T cells. An earlier analysis of more than 450 of the donors used high-throughput TCR beta sequencing to judge whether each TCR beta V gene segment behaved as functional or pseudogenic. In a later genetic analysis, genome-wide SNP genotypes for about 55% of the roughly 700 donors were used, and that subset was treated as a discovery cohort. The study profiled the T cell repertoires of under 700 subjects by immunosequencing and related them to cytomegalovirus serostatus. Four to six DR-DQ haplotypes were handled as single units for association and clustering, since linkage in the cohort was strong. Rather than using new phenotypic data, the later analysis identified candidate immune exposures from TCR beta sequences and from how often those sequences occurred across donors. Class I and class II HLA loci were covered by the typing at four-digit resolution. Among roughly 400 genotyped donors of the cohort, an average of around 240,000 unique TCR beta nucleotide sequences was sequenced per donor, of which 15% to 20% were non-productive. The number of donors typed differed by locus, with roughly 629-640 for A, B, C, DRB1 and DQB1, around 500 for DQA1, over 600 for DPA1, and some 470 for DPB1. In a later analysis, previously published TCR beta repertoires from 500 to 750 donors were re-analyzed and high-resolution HLA genotyping was added so that TCR occurrence patterns could be studied. In addition to the first cohort of 500 to 850 subjects, a separate validation cohort of about 120 different subjects was used. The study was designed to test whether signatures of past pathogen exposure could be identified by cataloging public T cell receptors. All discovery cohort repertoires had been generated using a single sequencing platform. An early release that covered about 640 HLA-typed donors contained approximately 300 gigabases of sequencing data and 80 million or so unique TCR sequences. To predict cytomegalovirus infection status, the study brought together high-throughput TCR immunosequencing, statistical association of individual TCRs with disease status, and machine learning. Alongside the repertoire data, information on donor age, sex, ethnicity and CMV serostatus was compiled. Of the roughly 430 genotyped donors, around 81% fell in the genetic ancestry cluster associated with self-reported Caucasian donors.

The cohort comprised more than 550 healthy bone marrow donors. All cohort members were sampled while nominally healthy, although unrecorded immune exposures were likely present. The donor tested CMV seronegative and was one of the 352 seronegative cohort members. Every donor gave a peripheral blood sample, and the peripheral blood mononuclear cells from that sample were used for TCR beta sequencing. The Qiagen DNeasy Blood Extraction Kit was used to extract genomic DNA from the blood cell samples. Turning to this clone: The clone's antigen remains unknown. Per-base quality was not reported, and no clone a single base away is much larger than it.

Study-wide conclusions, independent of this receptor: A total of around 150 TCR beta chains were listed by the study as associated with cytomegalovirus. A later genetic analysis reported fewer N-insertions in productive TCRs among donors in an Asian-associated ancestry cluster than the approximately 700-donor mean. The authors suggested that the approach could potentially be generalized to other disease states and immunological phenotypes. Because some donors lacked HLA typing at each locus, the association tests relied only on the typed subset. A later genetic analysis associated a missense DCLRE1C variant with V-gene and J-gene trimming of TCR beta chains, and an independent cohort replicated the association. For the cohort, immune exposure information was limited to CMV serostatus. The classifier was reported to diagnose cytomegalovirus status with high specificity and sensitivity in both the original cohort and the validation cohort. Some IMGT-functional V segments, including TRBV6-2 and TRBV6-3, could not be told apart with the 87-base-pair reads, so those segments were excluded. Across donors, most TCR sequences were observed very rarely, whereas some public TCRs were present in many individuals. A later analysis associated 16,951 TCR beta sequences with specific HLA alleles at a false discovery rate of 0.05. A further reported finding was that TCR beta sequences accurately predicted the HLA-A and HLA-B alleles for most subjects in the first cohort. In a later analysis, TCR association rates were found to vary across HLA loci, with the most associated TCRs seen for DRB1 alleles and the fewest for HLA-C alleles. The presence/absence analyses assumed that sequencing depth was roughly uniform across donors, and that assumption may not be true. The earlier analysis of approximately 590 of the donors excluded over 15 rarely observed V segments, including chromosome 9 orphons, because counts were too low. In an earlier analysis of 450 to 750 of the donors, most TCR beta V segments appeared in productive rearrangements about 90% or about 30% of the time, broadly matching IMGT annotations. In this cohort, only TCR beta chains were sequenced, and detectable features were limited by the absence of alpha or paired-chain data. A cluster of highly shared sequence variants was judged likely to be a technical artifact of the sequencing pipeline. When HLA alleles, especially DR and DQ, strongly co-occurred, TCR associations were difficult to assign to individual alleles. A later analysis reported that several top co-occurrence clusters appeared linked to parvovirus B19, influenza, CMV and Epstein-Barr virus. Compared with equally common non-associated chains, HLA-associated TCR beta chains in a later analysis were more clonally expanded and had lower generation probabilities. Three of the identified cytomegalovirus-associated TCR beta chains were confirmed in vitro to be specific for cytomegalovirus antigens. Correlated functional status among segregating V segments might be attributable to linkage disequilibrium, but an unknown experimental factor could not be ruled out. Most CMV-associated TCR beta chains appeared to be HLA-restricted in a later analysis, and the HLA associations seemed to be driven largely by CMV exposure.

Libraries were made using the immunoSEQ multiplex PCR assay. The multiplex PCR relied on a mix of 60 forward primers for TCR Vbeta segments and 13 reverse primers for TCR Jbeta segments. The CDR3 region of rearranged TCR beta genes was amplified from genomic DNA by a multiplex PCR assay. The Illumina HiSeq System was used to sequence the amplified TCR beta libraries as 87-base-pair reads. As for how the authors treated the data: A later analysis tallied 80 million to 95 million unique TCR beta chains across the 550 to 850 repertoires, and some 12 million of those chains were shared by two or more donors. Raw reads were error-corrected and collapsed into unique sequences by a nearest-neighbor algorithm in which closely related sequences were merged to remove PCR and sequencing errors. V, D and J gene segments were assigned by aligning CDR3 sequences to IMGT reference sequences. Each retained sequence needed at least a six-nucleotide match to both a V gene segment and a J gene segment. Rearrangements were classified as productive when the CDR3 lacked stop codons and remained in frame with V and J, and all other rearrangements were classified as non-productive. Following IMGT convention, CDR3 was defined as the stretch from the second conserved V-encoded cysteine to the conserved J-encoded phenylalanine. In an earlier analysis of roughly 580 of the donors, sequences lacking an unambiguous match to a single V gene segment were excluded. An earlier analysis of a few hundred of the donors classified V segments as functional when productive rearrangements were above 56.7% and as segregating when the standard deviation between donors was above 5%. A statistical classification framework was developed to diagnose cytomegalovirus status using the catalog of TCR beta chain sequences. In a later analysis, V and J genes were assigned by comparing TCR nucleotide sequences against IMGT/GENE-DB human TR gene sequences. In a later analysis, CDR3 sequences and most-parsimonious VDJ recombination scenarios were assigned using the TCRdist pipeline. In a later analysis, each TCR beta chain was defined by its CDR3 amino acid sequence together with its V-gene family, and reads without a unique V-gene family were excluded. A later analysis removed 500 to 600 highly shared, low-generation-probability nucleotide sequences to deal with suspected cross-contamination and a sequencing artifact. A later analysis calculated a clonal expansion index for each public chain from normalized within-repertoire ranks of inferred template counts. In a later analysis, generation probabilities were computed using a VDJ recombination model fitted to out-of-frame rearrangements, and the results were checked against IGoR. A later analysis scored TCR-TCR, TCR-HLA and TCR-CMV co-occurrence with hypergeometric tests, applying a repertoire-size bias correction to TCR pairs. False discovery rates were estimated in a later analysis by permuting HLA or CMV assignments 20 times. A later analysis grouped co-occurring TCRs with DBSCAN, adding TCRdist sequence similarity when clustering within HLA-allele-positive subsets. Co-occurrence clustering excluded repertoires with fewer than 30,000 or more than 120,000 public chains, plus five with anomalous nucleotide sharing. TCRdb limited this immuneACCESS table to in-frame rearrangements with V and J called. A share of clones is missing; checked studies link under half to unresolved V genes, and the rest is unexplained. For V, J and clone size, that table is used; D and trimming come from the DNA. The sample profile shows roughly 74,000 clones; 78% of them were found once. 1.5% to 2% of the sample goes to the ten largest clones.

CDR1 and CDR2 (MGHRA, YSYEKL) derive from the germline V gene. The CDR3 sequence holds 16 residues, the cysteine and phenylalanine included. Of all the DNA, just the CDR3 is kept, 48 bases in frame from base 1. The trim is 4 bases for V and 7 bases for J, with a gap of 19 bases between the germline ends. This receptor chain uses TRBV4-1 and TRBJ1-4, and the D gene may be TRBD1, 5 bases matching. Sequencing was performed on PBMCs. This receptor was obtained from a man aged 35-49 years in good health and CMV-seronegative. The DNA sequence is as follows: TGCGCCAGCAGCCTCTCGACAGTTACCCACGGTGAAAAACTGTTTTTT. Its protein reads: CASSLSTVTHGEKLFF.